The clone carrying this TCR beta chain has ten or more counts. This sample is drawn from a study of regulatory T cells in long-lasting Graves disease. The time point is: newly diagnosed GD, antithyroid drugs for less than 3 months. The authors made the TCR library using RNA they extracted from PBMCs. Staff took roughly 8.1 milliliters of peripheral blood and put it into EDTA tubes. Investigators prepared the TCR beta libraries by applying iRepertoire HTBI primers and Arm-PCR of CDR3 regions. Original processing notes: The identification of under 65 TRBV and approximately 13 TRBJ segments was made across samples. TCRdb used MiXCR to reprocess the multiplex PCR reads, holding one entry per CDR3 protein. These V and J calls are TCRdb output, not the study's own analysis. The sample lists over 200,000 distinct CDR3 sequences, about 17% occurring once. The CDR3 covers 14 residues. V trimming: 5 bases; J trimming: 4 bases; junction bases outside the gene matches: 2. Germline loops: CDR1 LGHDT, CDR2 YNNKEL (reference sequence).

These same records also appear under a second study, on T cells in Graves' hyperthyroidism and ophthalmopathy. From that study: Patients aged 18 to 65 had newly diagnosed hyperthyroidism that had lasted under 2 months. The TCR CDR3 was amplified in a first-round RT-PCR using the HTBI primer set.

The chain is built from TRBV3-1 and TRBJ2-1; 10 nucleotides match TRBD2. This clonotype was sampled from a woman in her thirties with Graves disease. The input for sequencing was peripheral blood mononuclear cells (PBMCs), taken at new diagnosis, from a patient treated with antithyroid drugs. The CDR3 nucleotides read TGTGCCAGCAGCGAGCGGGGGGGATACAATGAGCAGTTCTTC. Amino acids: CASSERGGYNEQFF.